A single sample gave rise to the 17 T cell receptor beta chains below, sequenced in a study of Graves' ophthalmopathy and Graves' hyperthyroidism. Amplification of TCR beta CDR3 regions used RNA transcripts. HTBI-primed first-round RT-PCR preceded second-round multiplex PCR. TCRdb redid the calling of the multiplex PCR reads with MiXCR, one entry per CDR3 protein. There are about 210,000 distinct CDR3 sequences in the sample; 29% occur only once, and approximately 9% lies in the top ten. The sample taken for sequencing was peripheral blood. These receptors were obtained from a man aged 50 to 60 with Graves' ophthalmopathy.

This clonotype has more than one count but fewer than ten. In DNA, the CDR3 is TGTGCCAGCAGCCAACCTGGGGGGACCCAAGTTTCACCCCTCCACTTT. This translates into CASSQPGGTQVSPLHF. V gene TRBV12-3 or TRBV12-4 combines with J gene TRBJ1-6; TRBD1 is a possible D gene (5 bases). V was cut by 6 bases and J by 9 bases, with 21 bases left in between. The CDR3 has 16 residues.

The chain joins TRBV7-2 to TRBJ1-2, with TRBD1 matching 7 bases. Germline V gene data show CDR1 as SGHTA and CDR2 as FQGNSA. After removal of 3 bases from V and 4 bases from J, the junction contained 5 bases not matched to a gene. The CDR3 consists of 14 residues. The CDR3 bases are TGTGCCAGCAGCTTCGACAGGGTGGCCTATGGCTACACCTTC. Translating it yields CASSFDRVAYGYTF.

Ten or more counts support this clonotype. This chain links TRBV15 with TRBJ2-5, with D possibly matching TRBD2 (6 bases). The V end lost 1 base, the J end lost 6 bases, and 9 bases lay between the germline ends. CDR1 and CDR2 (germline): LNHNV, YYDKDF (reference sequence). This CDR3 is 13 amino acids long. This chain's CDR3 is CATSRGAGKTQYF. In DNA form, the CDR3 reads TGTGCCACCAGCAGAGGCGCGGGGAAGACCCAGTACTTC.

This clonotype was seen ten or more times. The V and J genes are TRBV6-1 and TRBJ2-5; 7 nucleotides align to TRBD2. This CDR3 has 15 amino acids. Germline values: CDR1 MNHNS, CDR2 SASEGT. J lost 4 bases, V lost 6 bases, and 11 bases had no gene match. The CDR3 protein is CASRPSGTTSETQYF. The CDR3 bases are TGTGCCAGCAGGCCATCCGGGACTACCTCAGAGACCCAGTACTTC.

This clonotype has ten or more counts. The V call is TRBV6-5, the J call TRBJ2-5, with TRBD2 matching 7 bases. This CDR3 has 15 amino acids. J lost 4 bases, V lost 5 bases, and 10 bases had no gene match. Germline V gene sequence: CDR1 MNHEY, CDR2 SVGAGI. Here the CDR3 DNA reads TGTGCCAGCAGTCCACGGCGCTCGGGGGGAGAGACCCAGTACTTC. Translation: CASSPRRSGGETQYF.

The table lists this clonotype with a few counts. V gene TRBV11-2 combines with J gene TRBJ1-2; tentative D call: TRBD1 (6 bases). The germline V gene encodes CDR1 SGHAT and CDR2 FQNNGV. This CDR3 comprises 16 residues. V lost 6 bases to trimming and J lost 5 bases, with 22 bases between them. The CDR3 bases are TGTGCCAGCAGGCGGGACATAGAGGTTAGGTCGTATGGCTACACCTTC. It specifies CASRRDIEVRSYGYTF. Complete variable domain (other parts from reference TRBV11-2 and TRBJ1-2): EAGVAQSPRYKIIEKRQSVAFWCNPISGHATLYWYQQILGQGPKLLIQFQNNGVVDDSQLPKDRFSAERLKGVDSTLKIQPAKLEDSAVYLCASRRDIEVRSYGYTFGSGTRLTVV.

This clonotype was seen many times. The J gene is TRBJ1-5, the V gene TRBV19, with D possibly matching TRBD1 (5 bases). CDR1 is LNHDA, CDR2 SQIVND, per germline (reference sequence). V was clipped by 3 bases and J by 4 bases, with 10 bases between them. The CDR3 spans 14 residues. The CDR3 DNA is TGTGCCAGTAGTATTGGGGGGATAAATCAGCCCCAGCATTTT. Amino acids: CASSIGGINQPQHF.

This clonotype was recorded at least ten times. The chain employs TRBV29-1 and TRBJ1-1; D possibly corresponds to TRBD1 (5 bases). The CDR3 covers 13 residues. Trimming took off 3 bases at V and 1 base at J, with 9 bases between the two ends. The germline CDR1 and CDR2 sequences are SQVTM and ANQGSEA. DNA of the CDR3: TGCAGCGTTGATGGGGGTTGGAACACTGAAGCTTTCTTT. Its translation: CSVDGGWNTEAFF.

This clonotype turned up a few times. The V and J genes are TRBV3-1 and TRBJ1-3; D might be TRBD1 (5 bases). Germline CDR1 reads LGHDT; CDR2 reads YNNKEL (reference sequence). There are 16 residues in the CDR3. V lost 6 bases and J 0 bases, leaving 15 bases between the germline ends. The CDR3 is CASSLPPGASGNTIYF. The CDR3, as DNA: TGTGCCAGCAGTCTCCCTCCTGGGGCCTCTGGAAACACCATATATTTT.

This chain uses TRBV11-2 with TRBJ2-2; no firm D call. Germline values: CDR1 SGHAT, CDR2 FQNNGV. V lost 4 bases and J lost 8, with 14 bases in between. The CDR3 totals 14 residues. CDR3 coding DNA: TGTGCCAGCAGCTCCCTCGTCACATCGGGGGAGCTGTTTTTT. It translates to CASSSLVTSGELFF.

This clonotype was counted many times. The chain links TRBV29-1 to TRBJ2-7; a weak D match, TRBD1 (5 bases). Trimming removed 5 bases from V and 2 bases from J, with 16 bases in between. Germline lookup yields CDR1 SQVTM and CDR2 ANQGSEA. The CDR3 is 14 residues long. The DNA for the CDR3 is TGCAGCGTTAGAGGTACAGGCGGTACCTACGAGCAGTACTTC. It specifies CSVRGTGGTYEQYF.

This clonotype was picked up many times. This chain joins TRBV27 and TRBJ1-3, with D unresolved. The ends were cut back, 6 bases at V and 1 base at J, with 13 bases in the middle. Germline-derived CDR1 and CDR2 are MNHEY and SMNVEV (reference sequence). The CDR3 has 15 residues. The CDR3 reads CASSRTALSGNTIYF. The CDR3 coding sequence is TGTGCCAGCAGCCGAACCGCACTATCTGGAAACACCATATATTTT.

This clonotype was detected many times. V and J are TRBV19 and TRBJ2-5; no clear D. Trimming left V 4 bases short and J 2 bases short, with 5 bases between. This CDR3 is 12 amino acids long. From germline, CDR1 is LNHDA and CDR2 SQIVND (reference sequence). DNA for the CDR3: TGTGCCAGTAGTACCCGACAAGAGACCCAGTACTTC. Residues: CASSTRQETQYF.

This clonotype came up many times. The rearrangement uses TRBV5-5 and TRBJ2-5; TRBD2 matches 14 bases. V gave up 4 bases and J gave up 5 bases; unmatched junction bases: 7. The germline V gene encodes CDR1 SGHKS and CDR2 YYEKEE (reference sequence). The CDR3 has 16 residues. Written as DNA, the CDR3 is TGTGCCAGCAGCAAGGGACTAGCGGGAGATCTGGAGACCCAGTACTTC. Translation: CASSKGLAGDLETQYF.

This clonotype was counted at least ten times. The rearrangement links TRBV10-3 to TRBJ1-1, with TRBD1 identical over 7 bases. V gave up 7 bases and J gave up 5 bases; unmatched junction bases: 13. The CDR3 is made up of 15 amino acids. Germline CDR1 and CDR2: ENHRY and SYGVKD. CDR3 DNA sequence: TGTGCCATCACCCTCACAGACAGGGAGGGAACTGAAGCTTTCTTT. It encodes CAITLTDREGTEAFF.

This clonotype was recorded many times. The chain uses TRBV2 and TRBJ1-2, with D maybe TRBD1 (6 bases). The CDR3 covers 13 residues. Germline assignment: CDR1 SNHLY and CDR2 FYNNEI. V was shortened by 6 bases and J by 3 bases, with 11 bases between the two germline ends. For the CDR3, the DNA is TGTGCCAGCAGCGCGGACAGCCACTATGGCTACACCTTC. This codes for CASSADSHYGYTF. Filled out from reference TRBV2 and TRBJ1-2, the complete variable domain reads EPEVTQTPSHQVTQMGQEVILRCVPISNHLYFYWYRQILGQKVEFLVSFYNNEISEKSEIFDDQFSVERPDGSNFTLKIRSTKLEDSAMYFCASSADSHYGYTFGSGTRLTVV.

This clonotype was counted at least ten times. J is TRBJ1-3 and V is TRBV27, with D hard to call. V was trimmed by 5 bases and J by 0 bases, leaving 11 bases between them. This CDR3 has 15 residues. Germline V gene sequence: CDR1 MNHEY, CDR2 SMNVEV (reference sequence). The CDR3 nucleotides read TGTGCCAGCAGTATTACAGCAGCCTCTGGAAACACCATATATTTT. It specifies CASSITAASGNTIYF.